One and the same sample provided the 21 T cell receptor beta chains below, sequenced in a study of T cell responses to AZD1222 COVID-19 vaccine. TCRdb keeps only in-frame clones here, not all; method: immunoSEQ multiplex PCR. The repertoire consists of about 73,000 clones, with 80% to 90% occurring once and the leading ten covering about 9.6%. Sequencing was performed on peripheral blood, taken 28 days after the second AZD1222 dose. The receptors originated from an adult who received the AZD1222 COVID-19 vaccine.

The chain recombines TRBV18 with TRBJ1-5, with a tentative D call TRBD1 (6 bases). The CDR3 contains 15 residues. V was shortened by 4 bases and J by 6 bases, with 16 bases between the two germline ends. Per germline, CDR1 KGHSH and CDR2 LQKENI. The CDR3 DNA reads as TGTGCCAGCTCACTTTCTCGGACAGCGGGTCAGCCCCAGCATTTT. Amino acids: CASSLSRTAGQPQHF.

The chain carries TRBV19 and TRBJ1-2; 7 bases map to TRBD1. The V gene end was trimmed by 1 base and the J gene end by 0 bases; junction bases not matched to a gene: 5. Germline V gives CDR1 LNHDA, CDR2 SQIVND (reference sequence). This CDR3 has 16 residues. CDR3 region: CASSIGGQPANYGYTF. The CDR3 DNA follows: TGTGCCAGTAGTATAGGGGGACAGCCAGCTAACTATGGCTACACCTTC.

The rearrangement joins TRBV6-4 to TRBJ2-7; the match to TRBD2 covers 10 bases. In germline, CDR1 is MRHNA, CDR2 SNTAGT. The CDR3 runs 16 residues. V was pared by 0 bases and J by 4 bases, with 6 bases of the junction left unmatched. The CDR3 is CASSDSTSGLRYEQYF. The CDR3 coding sequence is TGTGCCAGCAGTGACTCGACTAGCGGGCTTCGGTACGAGCAGTACTTC.

This rearrangement joins TRBV18 to TRBJ2-7; D is uncertain. CDR3 length equals 13 residues. Germline CDR1 is KGHSH and CDR2 is LQKENI. V was clipped by 3 bases and J by 2 bases, with 8 bases between them. The CDR3: CASSPRATYEQYV. The CDR3 coding sequence is TGTGCCAGCTCACCTAGAGCTACCTACGAGCAGTACGTC.

The table lists this clone with a count of one. This chain uses TRBV29-1 with TRBJ2-5; D ambiguous. CDR1 and CDR2 (germline): SQVTM, ANQGSEA. This CDR3 comprises 15 residues. V was cut by 2 bases and J by 1 base, with 14 bases left in between. For the CDR3, the DNA is TGCAGCGTTGAACAAATCCCAGGATTCCAAGAGACCCAGTACTTC. Translation: CSVEQIPGFQETQYF.

The gene calls are TRBV7-7 and TRBJ1-6; D unclear. V lost 4 bases and J 9 bases, leaving 10 bases between the germline ends. CDR1 and CDR2 (germline): SSHAT, FNYEAQ (reference sequence). The CDR3 is 13 residues long. The CDR3 region has the DNA TGTGCCAGCAGCTCAAACCCCTCTTCACCCCTCCACTTT. Encoded protein: CASSSNPSSPLHF.

The chain links TRBV7-8 to TRBJ1-1; TRBD1 might be the D (6 bases). The CDR3 has 12 residues. The germline gives CDR1 SGHVS, CDR2 FQNEAQ. Trimming left V 3 bases short and J 8 bases short, with 10 bases between. This CDR3 is CASSFGTREAFF. The CDR3 DNA follows: TGTGCCAGCAGCTTTGGGACAAGAGAAGCTTTCTTT. Complete variable domain (other parts from reference TRBV7-8 and TRBJ1-1): GAGVSQSPRYKVAKRGQDVALRCDPISGHVSLFWYQQALGQGPEFLTYFQNEAQLDKSGLPSDRFFAERPEGSVSTLKIQRTQQEDSAVYLCASSFGTREAFFGQGTRLTVV.

This sequence joins TRBV7-8 and TRBJ1-1, with unresolved D. Germline loops: CDR1 SGHVS, CDR2 FQNEAQ. Between the trimmed V and J ends, which lost 5 bases and 0 bases, there was a span of 10 bases. CDR3 length: 14 residues. This CDR3 reads CASSPGPMNTEAFF. The CDR3 nucleotides read TGTGCCAGCAGCCCCGGACCAATGAACACTGAAGCTTTCTTT.

The rearrangement links TRBV2 to TRBJ1-5; D remains unclear. From germline, CDR1 is SNHLY and CDR2 FYNNEI. The germline V and J ends were trimmed by 2 bases and 1 base, with 9 bases remaining between them. There are 15 residues in the CDR3. CDR3 loop: CASSESGFSNQPQHF. As DNA, the CDR3 is TGTGCCAGCAGTGAATCGGGTTTCAGCAATCAGCCCCAGCATTTT.

This chain joins TRBV25-1 and TRBJ1-5; 10 bases align to TRBD1. CDR1 and CDR2 from the germline V gene are MGHDK and SYGVNS. The CDR3 has 16 amino acids. The junction had 3 bases not matched to a gene; V was cut back by 2 bases and J by 2 bases. This CDR3 reads CASSETGTGGNQPQHF. The CDR3 region has the DNA TGTGCCAGCAGTGAAACCGGGACAGGGGGCAATCAGCCCCAGCATTTT.

This clone was observed a handful of times. J is TRBJ2-7 and V is TRBV7-9; 9 bases line up with TRBD1. The CDR3 consists of 15 residues. J was trimmed by 3 bases and V by 2 bases; bases with no gene match: 5. Germline lookup yields CDR1 SEHNR and CDR2 FQNEAQ (reference sequence). This chain's CDR3 is CASSLWGQGNYEQYF. The CDR3 bases are TGTGCCAGCAGCTTATGGGGACAGGGAAACTACGAGCAGTACTTC.

V usage is TRBV9 and J usage is TRBJ2-3; no clear D gene. V was cut by 4 bases and J by 4 bases, with 7 bases left in between. The length of the CDR3 is 12 residues. Looked up from germline, CDR1 is SGDLS and CDR2 is YYNGEE. CDR3 region: CASSFTSDTQYF. The CDR3 nucleotides read TGTGCCAGCAGCTTTACTTCAGATACGCAGTATTTT.

The chain has TRBV10-2 and TRBJ2-7; 7 bases align to TRBD1. J gave up 0 bases and V 2 bases, and 7 bases lay outside the gene matches. Germline CDR1 and CDR2: WSHSY and SAAADI. This CDR3 comprises 16 residues. The CDR3 here is CASSERQGLSSYEQYF. CDR3 in DNA: TGCGCCAGCAGTGAGAGACAGGGATTAAGCTCCTACGAGCAGTACTTC.

V gene TRBV7-2 combines with J gene TRBJ1-3, with TRBD1 identical over 7 bases. This CDR3 region has 16 residues. With V trimmed by 0 bases and J by 4 bases, 6 bases remained unmatched. Germline CDR1 and CDR2: SGHTA and FQGNSA. Here the CDR3 reads CASSLATGVVGNTIYF. DNA for the CDR3: TGTGCCAGCAGCTTAGCCACAGGGGTGGTGGGAAACACCATATATTTT. Together with reference TRBV7-2 and TRBJ1-3, the CDR3 gives the full variable domain: GAGVSQSPSNKVTEKGKDVELRCDPISGHTALYWYRQSLGQGLEFLIYFQGNSAPDKSGLPSDRFSAERTGGSVSTLTIQRTQQEDSAVYLCASSLATGVVGNTIYFGEGSWLTVV.

The chain carries TRBV4-2 and TRBJ2-1; 13 bases are a match to TRBD2. V dropped 6 bases and J dropped 7; count of bases not matched to a gene: 6. The germline CDR1 and CDR2 sequences are LGHNA and YNFKEQ. This CDR3 region has 15 residues. CDR3 region: CASSPPGLAGNEQFF. The DNA for the CDR3 is TGTGCCAGCAGTCCACCGGGACTAGCGGGGAATGAGCAGTTCTTC.

This clone was seen only a few times. The V call is TRBV20-1, the J call TRBJ2-5; 12 bases are shared with TRBD2. J gave up 4 bases and V 3 bases, and 3 bases lay outside the gene matches. In germline, CDR1 is DFQATT, CDR2 SNEGSKA (reference sequence). The CDR3 covers 14 residues. The CDR3 sequence is CSASQTSGGETQYF. CDR3 sequence (DNA): TGCAGTGCTAGTCAGACTAGCGGGGGAGAGACCCAGTACTTC.

The chain is built from TRBV4-2 and TRBJ1-6, with 9 bases lining up with TRBD1. Germline V gene sequence: CDR1 LGHNA, CDR2 YNFKEQ. The CDR3 spans 19 residues. V lost 4 bases to trimming and J lost 0 bases; unmatched junction nucleotides: 10. DNA of the CDR3: TGTGCCAGCAGCCCGGGACAGGGCAAGGCGAGCTCCTATAATTCACCCCTCCACTTT. Protein sequence: CASSPGQGKASSYNSPLHF.

Written as DNA, the CDR3 is TGTGCCAGCAGTTTCCGGGGCGGGAATTCACCCCTCCACTTT. This translates into CASSFRGGNSPLHF. The chain recombines TRBV28 with TRBJ1-6; maybe TRBD1 (5 bases). V lost 3 bases, J lost 7 bases, and 10 bases lay in between. The CDR3 runs to 14 residues. Germline CDR1 reads MDHEN; CDR2 reads SYDVKM.

The chain carries TRBV11-3 and TRBJ1-2; no clear D. Trimming stripped 5 bases from V and 4 bases from J, with 14 bases between. The germline gives CDR1 SGHNT, CDR2 YENEEA. The CDR3 length is 14 residues. CDR3 sequence reads: CASSGRGWGYGYTF. In DNA, the CDR3 is TGTGCCAGCAGCGGCCGGGGATGGGGCTATGGCTACACCTTC. Complete variable domain (other parts from reference TRBV11-3 and TRBJ1-2): EAGVVQSPRYKIIEKKQPVAFWCNPISGHNTLYWYLQNLGQGPELLIRYENEEAVDDSQLPKDRFSAERLKGVDSTLKIQPAELGDSAVYLCASSGRGWGYGYTFGSGTRLTVV.

This chain links TRBV30 with TRBJ1-2, with D hard to call. V was trimmed by 4 bases and J by 4 bases, leaving 13 bases between them. Germline assignment: CDR1 GTSNPN and CDR2 SVGIG (reference sequence). CDR3 length equals 13 residues. The CDR3 nucleotides are TGTGCCTGGATTCTGGAGGGATCCTATGGCTACACCTTC. Protein sequence: CAWILEGSYGYTF.

The chain joins TRBV24-1 to TRBJ1-2; 7 bases fit TRBD1. The CDR3 totals 15 residues. With 9 bases clipped from V and 2 bases from J, the junction kept 11 bases outside the gene matches. Germline V gene sequence: CDR1 KGHDR, CDR2 SFDVKD. In DNA form, the CDR3 reads TGTGCCACCGGGGGAAGGGACAGACCAAACTATGGCTACACCTTC. This encodes CATGGRDRPNYGYTF.